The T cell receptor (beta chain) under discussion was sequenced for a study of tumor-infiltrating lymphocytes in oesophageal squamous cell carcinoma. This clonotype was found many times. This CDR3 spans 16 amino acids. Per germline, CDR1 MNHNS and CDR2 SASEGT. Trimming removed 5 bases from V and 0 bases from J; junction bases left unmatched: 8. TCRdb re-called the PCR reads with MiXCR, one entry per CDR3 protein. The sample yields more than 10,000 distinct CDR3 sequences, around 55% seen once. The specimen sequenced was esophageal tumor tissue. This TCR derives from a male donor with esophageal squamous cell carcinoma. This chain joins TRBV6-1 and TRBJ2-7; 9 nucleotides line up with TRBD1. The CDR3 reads CASSPLTGGTSYEQYF. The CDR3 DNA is TGTGCCAGCAGTCCTTTGACAGGGGGGACCTCCTACGAGCAGTACTTC.